This T cell receptor (beta chain) was recorded in a study of identical twins' blood T cells. CDR1 MDHEN and CDR2 SYDVKM come from the germline V gene. The CDR3 runs 12 residues. Trimming stripped 10 bases from V and 6 bases from J, with 16 bases between. TCRdb passed the 5' RACE reads through MiXCR, listing each CDR3 protein once. Among hundreds of thousands of distinct CDR3 sequences listed, under 30% were seen once. Material: PBMCs. This sequence originates from a woman between 18 and 50 years old in good health. This chain joins TRBV28 and TRBJ2-7; possibly TRBD2 for D (6 bases). CDR3 amino acids: CATGRDLSEQYF. The DNA of the CDR3 is TGTGCCACCGGCCGGGACTTAAGCGAGCAGTACTTC.